These 3 T cell receptor beta chains were all obtained from the same sample, sequenced in a study of immune evolution from preneoplasia to lung adenocarcinoma. Method: immunoSEQ multiplex PCR; TCRdb's copy keeps in-frame clones and lacks some. The sample lists 23,000 or so clones, around three quarters occurring once. The material sequenced was FFPE invasive lung adenocarcinoma tissue. These receptors were collected from a person aged 55 to 70 with lung adenocarcinoma.

The rearrangement uses TRBV19 and TRBJ1-5, with D possibly matching TRBD1 (5 bases). The CDR3 has 14 residues. Germline V gene sequence: CDR1 LNHDA, CDR2 SQIVND (reference sequence). With 3 bases removed from V and 3 bases from J, the gap between germline ends came to 9 bases. The CDR3: CASSITGDNQPQHF. CDR3 nucleotide sequence: TGTGCCAGTAGTATTACAGGAGACAATCAGCCCCAGCATTTT.

The rearrangement uses TRBV29-1 and TRBJ1-1; D uncertain. Trimming left V 7 bases short and J 0 bases short, with 15 bases between. Germline CDR1 is SQVTM and CDR2 is ANQGSEA. There are 14 residues in the CDR3. CDR3 DNA: TGCAGCGGCCAACATAGGAGGGTGAACACTGAAGCTTTCTTT. Protein product: CSGQHRRVNTEAFF.

V is TRBV9 and J is TRBJ2-5, with D possibly being TRBD2 (5 bases). This CDR3 is built from 15 residues. Germline V gene sequence: CDR1 SGDLS, CDR2 YYNGEE. With 0 bases removed from V and 4 bases from J, the gap between germline ends came to 13 bases. The CDR3 is CASSVGGRTGETQYF. In DNA form, the CDR3 reads TGTGCCAGCAGCGTAGGAGGGCGGACCGGAGAGACCCAGTACTTC.